This T cell receptor (beta chain) came from a study of OX40 agonist ivuxolimab in advanced cancers. Regarding the complete study: Ivuxolimab was an agonistic, fully human IgG2 monoclonal antibody directed against OX40 (CD134), a costimulatory receptor. A male proportion of nearly 85% and a mean age of approximately 60 years, ranging from 23 to 79, were recorded for the dose-escalation cohort. Intravenous ivuxolimab was administered to patients every 2 weeks at six dose levels: 0.01, 0.1, 0.3, 1.5, 3 and 10 mg/kg. Patients were allowed to have had prior anti-PD-1, anti-PD-L1 or anti-CTLA-4 therapy, and more than 35% of the dose-escalation patients had been treated with checkpoint inhibitors. Three dose-escalation patients achieved partial responses, one with hepatocellular carcinoma and two with cutaneous melanoma. Of the approximately 50 dose-escalation patients, hepatocellular carcinoma was present in about 19, melanoma in around 15, renal cell carcinoma in 9 and head and neck cancer in 9. The purpose of peripheral TCRbeta sequencing was to test whether ivuxolimab changed TCR sequence diversity and led to clonal T-cell expansion. The paper reports the monotherapy dose-escalation portion (N of about 51 patients) of the phase I ivuxolimab trial.

In this sample, this clone turned up a few times. What antigen it recognizes has not been identified. No base qualities exist here, and no much larger clone lies one base off it. To sequence the TCRbeta CDR3 region, genomic DNA was isolated from the sorted cells. The immunoSEQ Assay was used for sequencing of TCRbeta CDR3 regions. TCRdb holds this immuneACCESS table with in-frame rearrangements only. Some clones are missing; in checked studies, unresolved V genes explain under half, and the rest has no known cause. Within this sample are about 85,000 clones, with over 75% of them counted one time only. Over 0.25% of the sample comes from the top ten. The trial excluded patients who had a history of autoimmune disease or who were on systemic immunosuppression. In every dose cohort, peripheral blood was drawn for TCR sequencing at baseline, cycle 4 day 1, and cycle 7 day 1. Samples were obtained from an open-label, multicenter, first-in-human phase I dose-escalation trial of ivuxolimab. The trial enrolled adults with locally advanced or metastatic head and neck squamous cell, hepatocellular, melanoma or renal cell carcinoma. Before TCR sequencing, CD4+ and CD8+ T cells were separately sorted from peripheral blood.

Results and caveats for the whole study, not just this receptor: Which antigens the clonally expanded peripheral T cells were specific for was not determined. At doses of 0.1 to 3.0 mg/kg, clonal expansion of both CD4+ and CD8+ T cells in blood was seen between baseline and week 6. Low levels of normalized T-cell clonal expansion were also seen in some patients who did not respond. After ivuxolimab, more expanded clones were found on average in CD8+ T cells than in CD4+ T cells. In partial responders in the 0.1-3.0 mg/kg groups, normalized peripheral clonal expansion was found to be among the lowest, especially among CD8+ T cells.

The specimen comprised CD4+ or CD8+ T cells sorted from blood, sampled in a trial of the OX40 agonist ivuxolimab. This sequence was found in an adult with an advanced solid tumor such as melanoma, head and neck, liver or kidney cancer.

The CDR3 sequence is CASSLHGGWNYGYTF. The DNA reads TGTGCCAGCAGCTTACACGGGGGCTGGAACTATGGCTACACCTTC. The V gene is TRBV11-2 and the J gene is TRBJ1-2; TRBD1 is a possible D gene, resting on 6 matching bases. Its CDR3 holds 15 amino acids, cysteine through phenylalanine. The entry retains the CDR3 DNA only, 45 bases that are in frame from base 1. Trimming costs V 2 bases and J 2 bases, and their ends lie 12 bases apart. CDR1 and CDR2 were assigned from the germline V gene as SGHAT and FQNNGV. Where the CDR3 stops, the reference TRBV11-2 and TRBJ1-2 genes take over; the full variable domain is EAGVAQSPRYKIIEKRQSVAFWCNPISGHATLYWYQQILGQGPKLLIQFQNNGVVDDSQLPKDRFSAERLKGVDSTLKIQPAKLEDSAVYLCASSLHGGWNYGYTFGSGTRLTVV.